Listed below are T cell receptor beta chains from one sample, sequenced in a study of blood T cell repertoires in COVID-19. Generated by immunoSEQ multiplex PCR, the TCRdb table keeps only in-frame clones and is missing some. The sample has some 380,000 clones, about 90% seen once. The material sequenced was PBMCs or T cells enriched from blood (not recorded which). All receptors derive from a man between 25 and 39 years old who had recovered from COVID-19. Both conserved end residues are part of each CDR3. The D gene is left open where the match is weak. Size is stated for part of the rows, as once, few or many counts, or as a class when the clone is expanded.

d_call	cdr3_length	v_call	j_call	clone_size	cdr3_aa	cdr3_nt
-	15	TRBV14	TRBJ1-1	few	CASSQDPGRDTEAFF	TGTGCCAGCAGCCAAGATCCGGGGAGGGACACTGAAGCTTTCTTT
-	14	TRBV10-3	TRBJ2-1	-	CAIRQVEGANEQFF	TGTGCCATCAGACAAGTGGAGGGAGCGAATGAGCAGTTCTTC
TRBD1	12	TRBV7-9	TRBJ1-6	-	CASSTGGGTLHF	TGTGCCAGCAGCACAGGGGGCGGCACCCTCCACTTT
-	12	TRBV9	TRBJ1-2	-	CASSAGPGGYTF	TGTGCCAGCAGTGCGGGTCCTGGAGGCTACACCTTC
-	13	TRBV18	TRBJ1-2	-	CASSPSAGDGYTF	TGTGCCAGCTCACCATCGGCAGGGGATGGCTACACCTTC
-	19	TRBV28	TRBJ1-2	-	CASSLRHQGWPSANYGYTF	TGTGCCAGCAGTTTAAGGCACCAGGGGTGGCCTTCCGCTAACTATGGCTACACCTTC
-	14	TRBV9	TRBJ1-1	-	CASSAQGLNTEAFF	TGTGCCAGCAGCGCACAGGGCTTGAACACTGAAGCTTTCTTT
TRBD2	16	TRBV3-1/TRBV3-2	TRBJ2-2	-	CASSLSGGANSGELFF	TGTGCCAGCAGCCTAAGCGGGGGGGCCAACTCCGGGGAGCTGTTTTTT
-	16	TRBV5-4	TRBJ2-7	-	CASSLAGGGPSYEQYF	TGTGCCAGCAGCTTGGCTGGGGGGGGCCCCTCCTACGAGCAGTACTTC
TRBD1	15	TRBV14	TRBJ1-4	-	CASSPGQGAGEKLFF	TGTGCCAGCAGCCCCGGACAGGGGGCGGGCGAAAAACTGTTTTTT
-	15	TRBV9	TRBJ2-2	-	CASSAFDTGTGELFF	TGTGCCAGCAGCGCGTTTGATACGGGCACCGGGGAGCTGTTTTTT
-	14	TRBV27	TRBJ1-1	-	CASSVTGLNTEAFF	TGTGCCAGCAGTGTGACAGGCTTGAACACTGAAGCTTTCTTT
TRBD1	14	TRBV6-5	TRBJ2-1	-	CASRTGGSYNEQFF	TGTGCCAGCAGAACAGGGGGATCCTACAATGAGCAGTTCTTC
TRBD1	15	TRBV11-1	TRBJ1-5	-	CASSSDRGSTQPQHF	TGTGCCAGCAGCTCGGACAGGGGCAGCACTCAGCCCCAGCATTTT